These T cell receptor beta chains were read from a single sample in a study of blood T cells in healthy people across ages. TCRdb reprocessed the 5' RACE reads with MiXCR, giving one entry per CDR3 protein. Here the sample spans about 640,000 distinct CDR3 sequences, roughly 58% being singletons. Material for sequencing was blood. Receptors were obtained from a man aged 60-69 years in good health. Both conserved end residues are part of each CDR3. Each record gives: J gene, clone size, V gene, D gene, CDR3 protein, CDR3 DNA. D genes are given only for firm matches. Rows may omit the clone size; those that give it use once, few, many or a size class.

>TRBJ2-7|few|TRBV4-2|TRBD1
CASSQDRQGQDSYEQYF
TGTGCCAGCAGCCAAGATCGGCAGGGACAGGACTCCTACGAGCAGTACTTC
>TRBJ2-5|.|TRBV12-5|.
CASGLPGEETQYF
TGTGCTAGTGGTCTCCCGGGGGAAGAGACCCAGTACTTC
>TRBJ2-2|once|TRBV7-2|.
CASSLVARTGELFF
TGTGCCAGCAGCTTAGTAGCGAGGACCGGGGAGCTGTTTTTT
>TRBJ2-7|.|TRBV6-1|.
CASSEGRAYEQYF
TGTGCCAGCAGTGAAGGTCGAGCCTACGAGCAGTACTTC
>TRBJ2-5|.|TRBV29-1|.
CSVRQVQETQYF
TGCAGCGTTAGACAAGTCCAAGAGACCCAGTACTTC
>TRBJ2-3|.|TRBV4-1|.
CASSQETTDTQYF
TGCGCCAGCAGCCAAGAGACCACAGATACGCAGTATTTT
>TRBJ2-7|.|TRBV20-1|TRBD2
CSAAPGLAGESSYEQYF
TGCAGTGCTGCCCCGGGACTAGCGGGGGAGAGCTCCTACGAGCAGTACTTC
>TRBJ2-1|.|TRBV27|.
CASSRRVGPYNEQFF
TGTGCCAGCTCGAGGAGGGTAGGCCCCTACAATGAGCAGTTCTTC
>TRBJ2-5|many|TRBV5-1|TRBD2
CASSLGAGQETQYF
TGCGCCAGCAGCTTGGGAGCGGGGCAAGAGACCCAGTACTTC
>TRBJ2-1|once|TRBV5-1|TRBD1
CASSRTGTGGGNNEQFF
TGCGCCAGCAGCCGAACTGGGACAGGGGGCGGAAACAATGAGCAGTTCTTC
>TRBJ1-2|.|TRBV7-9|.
CASSLGVGRDVGYTF
TGTGCCAGCAGCTTAGGAGTCGGCAGGGACGTTGGCTACACCTTC
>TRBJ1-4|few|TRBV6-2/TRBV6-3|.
CASSYRHANEKLFF
TGTGCCAGCAGTTACAGGCACGCTAATGAAAAACTGTTTTTT
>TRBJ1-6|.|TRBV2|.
CASAAGRSSYNSPLHF
TGTGCCAGCGCGGCGGGTCGGAGCTCCTATAATTCACCCCTCCACTTT
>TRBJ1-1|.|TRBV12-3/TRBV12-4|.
CASSPGGGITEAFF
TGTGCCAGCAGTCCTGGGGGGGGGATCACTGAAGCTTTCTTT
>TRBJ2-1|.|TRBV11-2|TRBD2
CAGSLDQREGIVNEQFF
TGTGCCGGCAGCTTAGACCAGCGGGAGGGCATAGTCAATGAGCAGTTCTTC
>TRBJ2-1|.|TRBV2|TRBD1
CASSVGGYRGSSWFF
TGTGCCAGCAGTGTTGGGGGTTACAGGGGGAGTTCTTGGTTCTTC
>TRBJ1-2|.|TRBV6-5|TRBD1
CASSYNRDREGNGYTF
TGTGCCAGCAGTTACAACCGGGACAGGGAGGGCAATGGCTACACCTTC
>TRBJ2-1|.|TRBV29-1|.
CSVEALYEQFF
TGCAGCGTTGAAGCCCTGTATGAGCAGTTCTTC
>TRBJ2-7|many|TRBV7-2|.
CASSSGAGLYEQYF
TGTGCCAGCAGCTCAGGGGCAGGGCTCTACGAGCAGTACTTC
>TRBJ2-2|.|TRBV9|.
CASSVGAGRNTGELFF
TGTGCCAGCAGCGTAGGGGCGGGGAGGAACACCGGGGAGCTGTTTTTT
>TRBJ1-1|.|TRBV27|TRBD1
CASRRGQGGYTEAFF
TGTGCCAGCAGGCGCGGACAGGGCGGATACACTGAAGCTTTCTTT
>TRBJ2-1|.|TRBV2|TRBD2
CASNDGGANEQFF
TGTGCCAGCAACGACGGGGGGGCTAATGAGCAGTTCTTC
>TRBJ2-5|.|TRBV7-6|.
CASSSSRGFNQETQYF
TGTGCCAGCAGCTCTAGTCGGGGGTTTAACCAAGAGACCCAGTACTTC
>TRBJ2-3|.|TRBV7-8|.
CASSPLWDTQYF
TGTGCCAGCAGCCCACTATGGGATACGCAGTATTTT
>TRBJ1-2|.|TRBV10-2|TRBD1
CASSETTGNYGYTF
TGCGCCAGCAGTGAGACGACAGGGAACTATGGCTACACCTTC
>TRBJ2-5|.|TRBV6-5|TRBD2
CASSKPGLDQETQYF
TGTGCCAGCAGCAAGCCGGGACTAGACCAAGAGACCCAGTACTTC
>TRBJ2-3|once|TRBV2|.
CASSPRGKDTQYF
TGTGCCAGCAGTCCTAGGGGGAAGGATACGCAGTATTTT
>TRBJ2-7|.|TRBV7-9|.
CASSLERRADYEQYF
TGTGCCAGCAGCTTAGAGCGCAGGGCGGACTACGAGCAGTACTTC
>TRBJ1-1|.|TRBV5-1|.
CASSLAGANIEAFF
TGCGCCAGCAGCTTGGCGGGGGCCAACATTGAAGCTTTCTTT
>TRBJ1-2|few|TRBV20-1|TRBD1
CSARDLTGGYTF
TGCAGTGCTAGAGATCTGACAGGGGGCTACACCTTC
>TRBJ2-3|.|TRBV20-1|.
CSARDVPTDTQYF
TGCAGTGCTAGGGACGTTCCCACAGATACGCAGTATTTT
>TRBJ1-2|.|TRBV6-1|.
CASSPWGRDDGYTF
TGTGCCAGCAGCCCCTGGGGAAGGGATGATGGCTACACCTTC
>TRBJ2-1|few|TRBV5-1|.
CASSPGGGGYYNEQFF
TGCGCCAGCAGCCCCGGAGGGGGGGGCTACTACAATGAGCAGTTCTTC
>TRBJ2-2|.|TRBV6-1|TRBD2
CASSPKATSGGPTGELFF
TGTGCCAGCAGTCCGAAGGCGACTAGCGGGGGACCAACCGGGGAGCTGTTTTTT
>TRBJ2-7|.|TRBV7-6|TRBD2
CASSLEERGASYNEQYF
TGTGCCAGCAGCTTAGAGGAGCGGGGGGCCTCCTACAATGAGCAGTACTTC
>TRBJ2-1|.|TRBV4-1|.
CASSLNPGASSYNEQFF
TGCGCCAGCAGCCTTAACCCTGGCGCCAGTTCCTACAATGAGCAGTTCTTC
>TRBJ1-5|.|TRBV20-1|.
CSVAGGPSDQPQHF
TGCAGTGTCGCGGGGGGCCCCTCGGATCAGCCCCAGCATTTT
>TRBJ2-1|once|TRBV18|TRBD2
CASSLSGLAGNEQFF
TGTGCCAGCTCACTATCGGGACTAGCGGGAAATGAGCAGTTCTTC
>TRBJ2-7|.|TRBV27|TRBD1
CASSTRQGVSSYEQYF
TGTGCCAGCAGTACACGACAGGGGGTCAGCTCCTACGAGCAGTACTTC
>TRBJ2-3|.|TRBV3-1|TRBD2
CASSQGPAGALDTQYF
TGTGCCAGCAGCCAAGGGCCAGCGGGGGCCCTAGATACGCAGTATTTT
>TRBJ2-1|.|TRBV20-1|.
CSGVAGAYNEQFF
TGCAGTGGAGTAGCAGGTGCATACAATGAGCAGTTCTTC
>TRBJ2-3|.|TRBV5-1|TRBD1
CASSLGDRFTDTQYF
TGCGCCAGCAGCTTGGGGGACAGGTTTACAGATACGCAGTATTTT
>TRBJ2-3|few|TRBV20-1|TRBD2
CSASLGLSSTDTQYF
TGCAGTGCTAGCCTGGGACTATCAAGCACAGATACGCAGTATTTT
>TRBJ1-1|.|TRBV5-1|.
CASSFPGTNTEAFF
TGCGCCAGCAGCTTTCCGGGGACGAACACTGAAGCTTTCTTT
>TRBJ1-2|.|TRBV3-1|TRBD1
CASSQDLRGGGSNYGYTF
TGTGCCAGCAGCCAAGATCTAAGGGGAGGGGGCAGTAACTATGGCTACACCTTC
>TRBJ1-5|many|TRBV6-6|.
CASSSWAGSGNQPQHF
TGTGCCAGCAGCTCCTGGGCAGGGTCGGGCAATCAGCCCCAGCATTTT
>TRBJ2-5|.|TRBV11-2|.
CASSPWEVENQYF
TGTGCCAGCAGCCCCTGGGAGGTGGAGAACCAGTACTTC
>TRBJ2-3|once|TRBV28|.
CASSLQDYTDTQYF
TGTGCCAGCAGTCTACAGGACTACACAGATACGCAGTATTTT
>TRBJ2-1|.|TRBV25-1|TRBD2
CATGLAGSSSYNEQFF
TGTGCCACCGGACTAGCGGGATCCAGCTCCTACAATGAGCAGTTCTTC
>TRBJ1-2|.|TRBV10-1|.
CASSESGEFYGYTF
TGCGCCAGCAGTGAGTCAGGGGAATTCTATGGCTACACCTTC
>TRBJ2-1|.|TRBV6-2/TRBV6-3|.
CASRGRGNEQFF
TGTGCCAGCAGGGGCCGGGGCAATGAGCAGTTCTTC
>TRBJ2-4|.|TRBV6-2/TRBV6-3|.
CASSFRDAKNIQYF
TGTGCCAGCAGTTTCCGGGACGCCAAAAACATTCAGTACTTC
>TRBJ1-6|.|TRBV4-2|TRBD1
CASSRGQGNSPLHF
TGTGCCAGCAGCCGGGGACAGGGAAATTCACCCCTCCACTTT
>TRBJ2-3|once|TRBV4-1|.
CASSQQPLATSTDTQYF
TGCGCCAGCAGCCAGCAACCGCTAGCTACTTCCACAGATACGCAGTATTTT
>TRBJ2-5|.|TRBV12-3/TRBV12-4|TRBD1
CASSFLQGGRETQYF
TGTGCCAGCAGTTTCTTACAGGGGGGTCGAGAGACCCAGTACTTC
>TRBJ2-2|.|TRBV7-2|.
CASSFGGFTGELFF
TGTGCCAGCAGCTTTGGGGGATTCACCGGGGAGCTGTTTTTT
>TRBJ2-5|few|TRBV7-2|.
CASSLEGLRVETQYF
TGTGCCAGCAGCTTAGAGGGACTGAGGGTAGAGACCCAGTACTTC
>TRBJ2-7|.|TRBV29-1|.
CSVRGILGSPYEQYF
TGCAGCGTCCGAGGGATACTTGGCAGCCCCTACGAGCAGTACTTC